A single TCR beta chain is shown here with its context. Then a second PCR, running roughly 7 to 11 cycles, was carried out with a sample-barcoded 5' primer and a J-beta primer mix. TCRdb reanalysed the 5' RACE reads using MiXCR and keeps one entry per CDR3 protein. The table lists about 670,000 distinct CDR3 sequences, less than 45% of them singletons, with roughly 30% in the top ten. The data belong to a study of blood T cells in healthy people across ages. The CDR3 contains 21 residues. Germline lookup yields CDR1 MNHEY and CDR2 SVGEGT. The rearrangement links TRBV6-2 or TRBV6-3 to TRBJ2-1, with TRBD2 matching 7 bases. The DNA end is a closer match to TRBJ2-7, so the J assignment may be wrong. This clonotype was obtained from a man older than 75 in good health. Sequencing was performed on blood. The CDR3 spells CASRITTGDRREYFSYNEQYF. In nucleotides, the CDR3 is TGTGCCAGTAGAATTACGACCGGGGATCGGCGGGAGTACTTCTCCTACAATGAGCAGTACTTC.